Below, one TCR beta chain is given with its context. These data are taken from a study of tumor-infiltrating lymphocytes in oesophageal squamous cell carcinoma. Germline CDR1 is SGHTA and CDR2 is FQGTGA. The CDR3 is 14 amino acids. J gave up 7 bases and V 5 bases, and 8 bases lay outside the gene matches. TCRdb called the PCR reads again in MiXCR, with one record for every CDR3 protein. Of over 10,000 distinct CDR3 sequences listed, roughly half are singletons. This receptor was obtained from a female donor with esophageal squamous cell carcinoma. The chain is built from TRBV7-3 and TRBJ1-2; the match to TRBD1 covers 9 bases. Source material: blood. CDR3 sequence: CASSATGGVGGYTF. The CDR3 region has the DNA TGTGCCAGCAGCGCCACAGGGGGCGTAGGTGGCTACACCTTC.